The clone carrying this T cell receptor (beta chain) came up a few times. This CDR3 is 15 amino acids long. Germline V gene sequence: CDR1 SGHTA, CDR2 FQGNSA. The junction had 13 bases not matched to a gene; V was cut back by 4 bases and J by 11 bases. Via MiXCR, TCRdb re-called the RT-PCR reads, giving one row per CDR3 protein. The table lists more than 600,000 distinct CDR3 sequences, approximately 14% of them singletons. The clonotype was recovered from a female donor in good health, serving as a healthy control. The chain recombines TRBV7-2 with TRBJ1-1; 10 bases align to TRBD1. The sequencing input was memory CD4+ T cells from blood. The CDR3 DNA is TGTGCCAGCAGCTCGGAACTGGGACAGGGGATCAAGGCTTTCTTT. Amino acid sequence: CASSSELGQGIKAFF.